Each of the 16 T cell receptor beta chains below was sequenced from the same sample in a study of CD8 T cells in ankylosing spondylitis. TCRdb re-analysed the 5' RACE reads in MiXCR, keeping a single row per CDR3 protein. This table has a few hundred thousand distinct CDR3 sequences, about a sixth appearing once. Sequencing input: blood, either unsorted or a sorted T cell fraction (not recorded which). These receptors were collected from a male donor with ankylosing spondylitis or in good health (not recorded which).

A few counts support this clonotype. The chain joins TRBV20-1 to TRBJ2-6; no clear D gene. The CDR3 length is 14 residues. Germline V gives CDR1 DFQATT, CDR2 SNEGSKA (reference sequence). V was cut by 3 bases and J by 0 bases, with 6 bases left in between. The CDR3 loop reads CSARTSSGANVLTF. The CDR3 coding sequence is TGCAGTGCTAGGACAAGCTCTGGGGCCAACGTCCTGACTTTC.

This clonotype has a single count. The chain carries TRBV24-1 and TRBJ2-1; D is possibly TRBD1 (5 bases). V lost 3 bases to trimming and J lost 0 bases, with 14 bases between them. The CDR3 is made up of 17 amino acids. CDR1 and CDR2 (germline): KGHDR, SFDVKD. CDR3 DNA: TGTGCCACCAGTGATCGGTGGGGCAGGAGCTCCTACAATGAGCAGTTCTTC. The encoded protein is CATSDRWGRSSYNEQFF.

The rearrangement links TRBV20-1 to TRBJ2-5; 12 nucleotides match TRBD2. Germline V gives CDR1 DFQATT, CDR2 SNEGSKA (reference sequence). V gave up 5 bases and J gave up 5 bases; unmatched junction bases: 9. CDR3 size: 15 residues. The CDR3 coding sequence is TGCAGTGCTCGGCCCCGACTAGCGGGAGTTGAGACCCAGTACTTC. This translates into CSARPRLAGVETQYF.

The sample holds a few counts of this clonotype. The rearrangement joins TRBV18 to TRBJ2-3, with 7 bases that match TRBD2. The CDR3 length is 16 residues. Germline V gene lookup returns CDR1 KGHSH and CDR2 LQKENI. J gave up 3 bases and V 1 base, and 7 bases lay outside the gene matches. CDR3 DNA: TGTGCCAGCTCACCACGTGGCGGGGGAGCAACAGATACGCAGTATTTT. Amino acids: CASSPRGGGATDTQYF.

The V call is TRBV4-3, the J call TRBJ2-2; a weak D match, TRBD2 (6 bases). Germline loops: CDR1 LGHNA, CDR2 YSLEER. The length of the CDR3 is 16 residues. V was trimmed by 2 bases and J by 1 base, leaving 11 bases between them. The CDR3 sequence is CASSQRDFLNTGELFF. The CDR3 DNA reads TGCGCCAGCAGCCAACGGGACTTCCTGAACACCGGGGAGCTGTTTTTT.

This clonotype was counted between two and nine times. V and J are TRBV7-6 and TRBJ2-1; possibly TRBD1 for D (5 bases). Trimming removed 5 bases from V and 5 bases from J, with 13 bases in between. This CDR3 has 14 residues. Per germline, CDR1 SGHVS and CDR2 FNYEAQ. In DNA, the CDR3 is TGTGCCAGCAGCGTATTCCCAGGGAACAATGAGCAGTTCTTC. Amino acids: CASSVFPGNNEQFF.

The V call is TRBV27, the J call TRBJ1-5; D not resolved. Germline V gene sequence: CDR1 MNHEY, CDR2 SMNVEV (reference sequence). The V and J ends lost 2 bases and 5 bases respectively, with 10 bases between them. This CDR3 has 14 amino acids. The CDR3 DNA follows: TGTGCCAGCAGTTTAAACGGGGAGCATCAGCCCCAGCATTTT. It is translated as CASSLNGEHQPQHF.

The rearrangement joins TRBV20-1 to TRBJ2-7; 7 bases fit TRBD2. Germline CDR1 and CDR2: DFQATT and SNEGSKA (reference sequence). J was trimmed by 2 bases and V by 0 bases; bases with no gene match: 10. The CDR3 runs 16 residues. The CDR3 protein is CSARDGSGINPYEQYF. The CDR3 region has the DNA TGCAGTGCTAGAGATGGGAGCGGGATTAATCCCTACGAGCAGTACTTC.

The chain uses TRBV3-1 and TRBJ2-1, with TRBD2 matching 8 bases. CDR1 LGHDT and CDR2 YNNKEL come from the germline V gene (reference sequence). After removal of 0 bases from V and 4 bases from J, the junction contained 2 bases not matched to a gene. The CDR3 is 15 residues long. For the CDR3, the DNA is TGTGCCAGCAGCCAAGAAAGCGGGAGTTACAATGAGCAGTTCTTC. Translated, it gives CASSQESGSYNEQFF.

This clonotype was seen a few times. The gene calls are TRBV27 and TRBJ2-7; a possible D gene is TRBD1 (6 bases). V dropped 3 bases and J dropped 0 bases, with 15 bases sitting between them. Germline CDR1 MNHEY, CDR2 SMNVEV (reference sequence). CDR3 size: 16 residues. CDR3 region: CASSFTPPGASYEQYF. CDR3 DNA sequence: TGTGCCAGCAGTTTTACCCCGCCAGGGGCCTCCTACGAGCAGTACTTC.

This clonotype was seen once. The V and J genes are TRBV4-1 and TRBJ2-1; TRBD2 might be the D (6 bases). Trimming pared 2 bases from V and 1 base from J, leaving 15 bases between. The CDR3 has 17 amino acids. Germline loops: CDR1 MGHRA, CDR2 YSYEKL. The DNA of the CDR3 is TGCGCCAGCAGCCAATCCGCTAGCGAGATGTCCTACAATGAGCAGTTCTTC. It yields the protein CASSQSASEMSYNEQFF.

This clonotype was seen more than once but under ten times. The CDR3: CASSWVGYANTGELFF. The CDR3 bases are TGTGCCAGCAGCTGGGTCGGGTACGCGAACACCGGGGAGCTGTTTTTT. V and J are TRBV5-6 and TRBJ2-2; D is undetermined. V shed 3 bases and J shed 0 bases, with 12 bases lying between them. Per the germline V gene, CDR1 is SGHDT and CDR2 is YYEEEE. The CDR3 spans 16 residues.

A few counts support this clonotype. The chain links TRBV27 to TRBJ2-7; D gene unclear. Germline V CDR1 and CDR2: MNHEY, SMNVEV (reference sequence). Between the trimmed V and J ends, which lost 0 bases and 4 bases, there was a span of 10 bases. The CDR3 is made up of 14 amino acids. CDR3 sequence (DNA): TGTGCCAGCAGTTTATCGGGCCCGAAGTACGAGCAGTACTTC. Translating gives CASSLSGPKYEQYF.

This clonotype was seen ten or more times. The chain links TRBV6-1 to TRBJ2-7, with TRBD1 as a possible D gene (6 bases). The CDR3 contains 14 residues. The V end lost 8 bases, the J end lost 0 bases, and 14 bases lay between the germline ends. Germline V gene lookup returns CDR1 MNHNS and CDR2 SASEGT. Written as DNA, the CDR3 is TGTGCCAGCGGCCACCGGGACACCTCCTACGAGCAGTACTTC. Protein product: CASGHRDTSYEQYF.

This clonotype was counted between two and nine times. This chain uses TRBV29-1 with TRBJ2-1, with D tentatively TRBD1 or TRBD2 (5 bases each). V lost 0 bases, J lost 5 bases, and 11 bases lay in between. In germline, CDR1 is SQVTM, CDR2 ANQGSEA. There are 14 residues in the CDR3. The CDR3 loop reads CSVEDRGKNNEQFF. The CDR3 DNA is TGCAGCGTTGAAGATCGGGGCAAGAACAATGAGCAGTTCTTC.

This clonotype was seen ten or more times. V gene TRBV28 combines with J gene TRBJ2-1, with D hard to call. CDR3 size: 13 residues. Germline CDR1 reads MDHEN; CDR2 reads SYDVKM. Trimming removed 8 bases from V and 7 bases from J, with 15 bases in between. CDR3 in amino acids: CASGPRLQNEQFF. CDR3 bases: TGTGCCAGCGGGCCTCGGCTACAAAATGAGCAGTTCTTC.